Listed here are 24 T cell receptor beta chains from one sample, sequenced in a study of T-cell reconstitution after alpha-beta-depleted transplantation in children (dated by TCRdb to 2016 to 2018). The library was produced with PCR. Instrument used: Illumina HiSeq 2500. TCR library preparation used molecular barcoding, with unique molecular identifiers applied to normalize quantification of the TCRbeta repertoire. Using fastp at Q25 and MiXCR, TCRdb reprocessed the public reads and kept productive beta chains. Each CDR3 protein gets just one entry, which takes the most common genes and DNA from the rows behind it. The sample table shows a few hundred thousand distinct CDR3 sequences, and 10% are seen once. The ten largest clones represent under 3% of the sample. Sequencing was performed on PBMCs from the stem cell graft donor, taken from the stem cell graft. These receptors all stem from a human donor who donated a stem cell graft to a child with acute lymphoblastic leukemia.

This clonotype appeared many times. This rearrangement joins TRBV5-6 to TRBJ2-3; D unclear. This CDR3 is built from 15 residues. V was trimmed by 2 bases and J by 2 bases, leaving 12 bases between them. Germline V lookup: CDR1 SGHDT, CDR2 YYEEEE. This CDR3 reads CASSFRAGVTDTQYF. CDR3 nucleotides: TGTGCCAGCAGCTTTCGCGCCGGCGTCACAGATACGCAGTATTTT.

In its sample, this clonotype was seen a few times. The chain employs TRBV20-1 and TRBJ1-5; TRBD1 matches 7 bases. The V segment lost 4 bases and the J segment 1 base; nucleotides outside the gene matches: 10. The germline V gene encodes CDR1 DFQATT and CDR2 SNEGSKA (reference sequence). The CDR3 is 16 residues long. In DNA, the CDR3 is TGCAGTGCTACAGGGGGGTACTCCTTAAGCAATCAGCCCCAGCATTTT. Residues: CSATGGYSLSNQPQHF.

This clonotype was seen a handful of times. The chain joins TRBV5-1 to TRBJ2-3; D is ambiguous. There are 12 residues in the CDR3. V lost 5 bases to trimming and J lost 5 bases, with 9 bases between them. Looked up from germline, CDR1 is SGHRS and CDR2 is YFSETQ. CDR3 sequence (DNA): TGCGCCAGCAGTTTTACACTAGATACGCAGTATTTT. Translating gives CASSFTLDTQYF. Based on the CDR3 plus reference TRBV5-1 and TRBJ2-3, the full variable domain is KAGVTQTPRYLIKTRGQQVTLSCSPISGHRSVSWYQQTPGQGLQFLFEYFSETQRNKGNFPGRFSGRQFSNSRSEMNVSTLELGDSALYLCASSFTLDTQYFGPGTRLTVL.

This clonotype appeared a few times. The CDR3 DNA reads TGCGCCAGCAGCCAAGATAATAGGCAAGGACTCCGGCCCGAGCAGTACTTC. It translates to CASSQDNRQGLRPEQYF. The chain uses TRBV4-3 and TRBJ2-7; a possible D gene is TRBD2 (5 bases). The germline CDR1 and CDR2 sequences are LGHNA and YSLEER. V lost 0 bases to trimming and J lost 6 bases, with 21 bases between them. There are 17 residues in the CDR3.

This clonotype has a handful of counts. This sequence joins TRBV28 and TRBJ1-5; D is unclear. The germline CDR1 and CDR2 sequences are MDHEN and SYDVKM. Trimming pared 2 bases from V and 2 bases from J, leaving 10 bases between. The CDR3 spans 15 residues. The CDR3 spells CASSLPGWGNQPQHF. The CDR3 DNA reads TGTGCCAGCAGTTTACCGGGATGGGGCAATCAGCCCCAGCATTTT.

This clonotype was found a few times. The chain employs TRBV5-1 and TRBJ2-7, with 10 bases matching TRBD2. This CDR3 region has 16 residues. CDR1 SGHRS and CDR2 YFSETQ come from the germline V gene. Germline trimming cut 0 bases from V and 5 bases from J; bases unmatched to any gene: 8. CDR3 sequence: CASSLAALAGENEQYF. The DNA for the CDR3 is TGCGCCAGCAGCTTGGCCGCCCTAGCGGGAGAAAACGAGCAGTACTTC.

This clonotype appeared a few times. This CDR3 is CASSQDGRAGYTF. Here the CDR3 DNA reads TGCGCCAGCAGCCAAGATGGTCGGGCTGGCTACACCTTC. The chain uses TRBV4-3 and TRBJ1-2; the D is unclear. The germline gives CDR1 LGHNA, CDR2 YSLEER. The germline V and J ends were trimmed by 0 bases and 7 bases, with 9 bases remaining between them. This CDR3 is 13 amino acids long.

This clonotype was detected many times. The chain has TRBV9 and TRBJ2-7, with D maybe TRBD1 (6 bases). The CDR3 contains 14 residues. V lost 2 bases to trimming and J lost 3 bases, with 12 bases between them. Germline CDR1 and CDR2: SGDLS and YYNGEE. This CDR3 is CASSVGQLFYEQYF. CDR3 coding DNA: TGTGCCAGCAGCGTCGGACAGCTGTTCTACGAGCAGTACTTC.

This clonotype was found many times. One end of the junction varies from germline; a read error may be responsible. The rearrangement links TRBV7-7 to TRBJ1-4; D may be TRBD1 (5 bases). Germline values: CDR1 SSHAT, CDR2 FNYEAQ (reference sequence). CDR3 size: 14 residues. CDR3 residues: CASSPRGHNEKLFF. CDR3 DNA: TGTGCTAGCAGCCCGAGGGGCCATAATGAAAAACTGTTTTTT.

This clonotype occurred a few times. The rearrangement links TRBV12-3 or TRBV12-4 to TRBJ2-1; perhaps TRBD1 as D (5 bases). The CDR3 is 13 residues long. Trimming took off 7 bases at V and 9 bases at J, with 16 bases between the two ends. The CDR3 DNA reads TGTGCCAGCATCCAGGGCCTCCCCGGTGAGCAGTTCTTC. Translating gives CASIQGLPGEQFF.

This clonotype has more than one count but fewer than ten. The chain combines TRBV19 with TRBJ2-1; no clear D. The V end was cut by 1 base, the J end by 3 bases, with 10 bases between. This CDR3 has 15 residues. Germline lookup yields CDR1 LNHDA and CDR2 SQIVND (reference sequence). The CDR3 is CASSIADTIYNEQFF. The CDR3 bases are TGTGCCAGTAGTATAGCGGATACCATCTACAATGAGCAGTTCTTC.

V is TRBV11-2 and J is TRBJ2-3; no definite D call. This CDR3 is built from 18 residues. Germline-derived CDR1 and CDR2 are SGHAT and FQNNGV. V lost 0 bases and J lost 0, with 16 bases in between. The CDR3, as DNA: TGTGCCAGCAGCTTAGATGGTAGGGAAGTTTATAGCACAGATACGCAGTATTTT. Translating it yields CASSLDGREVYSTDTQYF. The whole variable domain, filled in from reference TRBV11-2 and TRBJ2-3, reads EAGVAQSPRYKIIEKRQSVAFWCNPISGHATLYWYQQILGQGPKLLIQFQNNGVVDDSQLPKDRFSAERLKGVDSTLKIQPAKLEDSAVYLCASSLDGREVYSTDTQYFGPGTRLTVL.

This clonotype was picked up a small number of times. This chain uses TRBV12-3 or TRBV12-4 with TRBJ2-7; D unresolved. Trimming pared 1 base from V and 7 bases from J, leaving 5 bases between. This CDR3 contains 11 residues. The CDR3 here is CASSLVKEQYF. CDR3 in DNA: TGTGCCAGCAGTTTAGTGAAAGAGCAGTACTTC.

This clonotype was found many times. V is TRBV27 and J is TRBJ2-7; possible D gene TRBD2, 6 bases. Trimming pared 5 bases from V and 3 bases from J, leaving 11 bases between. From germline, CDR1 is MNHEY and CDR2 SMNVEV (reference sequence). This CDR3 is 13 amino acids long. CDR3 region: CASSLGLFYEQYF. CDR3 DNA: TGTGCCAGCAGTCTGGGACTTTTCTACGAGCAGTACTTC.

In its sample, this clonotype was seen a few times. This chain connects TRBV12-3 or TRBV12-4 to TRBJ1-1; D remains unclear. The CDR3 totals 16 residues. V was clipped by 6 bases and J by 2 bases, with 19 bases between them. The CDR3, as DNA: TGTGCCAGCAGCCCCGGCCGGTGGGGAAGAAACACTGAAGCTTTCTTT. Its protein is CASSPGRWGRNTEAFF.

This clonotype was seen more than once but under ten times. The gene calls are TRBV6-5 and TRBJ2-2, with 9 bases that match TRBD2. Trimming removed 2 bases from V and 4 bases from J; junction bases left unmatched: 2. The length of the CDR3 is 15 residues. Germline loops: CDR1 MNHEY, CDR2 SVGAGI. The DNA of the CDR3 is TGTGCCAGCAGTTACGCTAGCGGGACCACCGGGGAGCTGTTTTTT. Its translation: CASSYASGTTGELFF.

The rearrangement links TRBV20-1 to TRBJ2-1; tentative D call: TRBD1 (7 bases). CDR1 and CDR2 (germline): DFQATT, SNEGSKA (reference sequence). This CDR3 is 12 amino acids long. Trimming took off 5 bases at V and 10 bases at J, with 15 bases between the two ends. CDR3 sequence (DNA): TGCAGTGCTTCTAGACAGGGAGGAGAGCAGTTCTTC. This sequence encodes CSASRQGGEQFF.

This clonotype has just a few counts. The rearrangement links TRBV28 to TRBJ2-1, with 8 bases lining up with TRBD2. The length of the CDR3 is 14 residues. The germline gives CDR1 MDHEN, CDR2 SYDVKM. Trimming at V came to 8 bases and at J to 5 bases, leaving 8 bases not matched to a gene. The CDR3 spells CASQREFVDNEQFF. The CDR3 DNA sequence: TGTGCCAGCCAGCGGGAGTTCGTGGACAATGAGCAGTTCTTC.

The V gene is TRBV7-9, the J gene TRBJ1-1, with TRBD1 matching over 8 bases. Germline V gene sequence: CDR1 SEHNR, CDR2 FQNEAQ (reference sequence). The ends lost 4 bases at V and 4 bases at J; junction bases unmatched: 5. This CDR3 contains 14 residues. CDR3 DNA: TGTGCCAGCAGCTCCCAGGGGGCGGTCACTGAAGCTTTCTTT. It codes for CASSSQGAVTEAFF. Filled out from reference TRBV7-9 and TRBJ1-1, the complete variable domain reads DTGVSQNPRHKITKRGQNVTFRCDPISEHNRLYWYRQTLGQGPEFLTYFQNEAQLEKSRLLSDRFSAERPKGSFSTLEIQRTEQGDSAMYLCASSSQGAVTEAFFGQGTRLTVV.

This clonotype occurred a few times. The chain employs TRBV7-8 and TRBJ1-4; tentative D call: TRBD1 (6 bases). The V gene's germline CDR1 is SGHVS and CDR2 FQNEAQ. The CDR3 spans 14 residues. Trimming pared 5 bases from V and 4 bases from J, leaving 11 bases between. The CDR3 is CASSPDRINEKLFF. CDR3 nucleotide sequence: TGTGCCAGCAGCCCAGACAGGATTAATGAAAAACTGTTTTTT.

This clonotype has more than one count but fewer than ten. The V and J genes are TRBV5-1 and TRBJ2-7; D is possibly TRBD1 (5 bases). V lost 2 bases, J lost 0 bases, and 15 bases lay in between. The germline gives CDR1 SGHRS, CDR2 YFSETQ. This CDR3 spans 16 amino acids. Here the CDR3 DNA reads TGCGCCAGCAGCTTACTACCGACAGAGAGCTCCTACGAGCAGTACTTC. It yields the protein CASSLLPTESSYEQYF.

This clonotype has a single count. At one end, the junction sequence differs from germline, possibly due to a read error. The genes are TRBV3-1 and TRBJ2-7; a weak D match, TRBD2 (6 bases). This CDR3 contains 15 residues. From germline, CDR1 is LGHDT and CDR2 YNNKEL (reference sequence). Here the CDR3 reads CATSQVLRRAYEQYF. CDR3 nucleotide sequence: TGTGCCACCAGCCAAGTACTCCGGAGGGCCTACGAGCAGTACTTC.

This clonotype occurred many times. This chain links TRBV7-9 with TRBJ1-5; D is unresolved. V was pared by 2 bases and J by 3 bases, with 14 bases between. The CDR3 consists of 16 residues. The germline CDR1 and CDR2 sequences are SEHNR and FQNEAQ (reference sequence). CDR3 protein: CASSLMGGPPNQPQHF. CDR3 sequence (DNA): TGTGCCAGCAGCTTAATGGGCGGGCCACCCAATCAGCCCCAGCATTTT.

In this sample, this clonotype turned up a few times. The V gene is TRBV20-1, the J gene TRBJ1-2; D is unresolved. CDR3 length: 13 amino acids. In germline, CDR1 is DFQATT, CDR2 SNEGSKA (reference sequence). V was pared by 2 bases and J by 2 bases, with 9 bases between. The DNA of the CDR3 is TGCAGTGCTAGACAGACCAACAACTATGGCTACACCTTC. It yields the protein CSARQTNNYGYTF.